Given below is one T cell receptor beta chain in context. The target antigen is unknown. The data were obtained in a study of monozygotic twins with inflammatory bowel disease. CDR3 length: 13 residues. CDR1 is SQVTM and CDR2 is ANQGSEA in the germline V gene. Study-wide points: Among T cells, the various subtypes were not distinguishable. Patient-to-patient differences in immunosuppressive treatment may have added variability to the repertoires.

UMIs that had a 6-nucleotide sample barcode were put in using template switching. TCRdb reanalyzed the 5' RACE reads, giving one entry per CDR3 protein sequence and no DNA. Recorded for this sample: 150,000 to 200,000 distinct CDR3 sequences. Input material: blood. This TCR derives from a human donor with ulcerative colitis or Crohn's disease, or a healthy co-twin of an affected twin (not recorded which). The chain combines TRBV29-1 with TRBJ2-5; TCRdb names TRBD1, which stays unverified in the absence of DNA. CDR3 region: CSVRQGALETQYF.